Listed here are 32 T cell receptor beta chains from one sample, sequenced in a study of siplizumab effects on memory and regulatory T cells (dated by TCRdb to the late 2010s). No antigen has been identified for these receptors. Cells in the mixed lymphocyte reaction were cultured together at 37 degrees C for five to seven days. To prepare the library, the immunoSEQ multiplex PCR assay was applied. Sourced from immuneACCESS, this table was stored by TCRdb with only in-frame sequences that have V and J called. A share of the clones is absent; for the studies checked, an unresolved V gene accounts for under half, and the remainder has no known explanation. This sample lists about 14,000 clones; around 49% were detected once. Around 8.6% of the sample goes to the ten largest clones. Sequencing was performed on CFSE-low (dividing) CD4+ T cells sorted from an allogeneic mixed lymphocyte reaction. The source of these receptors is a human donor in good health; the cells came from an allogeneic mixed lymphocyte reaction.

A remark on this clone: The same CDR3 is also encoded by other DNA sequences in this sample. DNA for the CDR3: TGTGCCAGCAGCGAGGACAGGGGGAACTATGGCTACACCTTC. The encoded protein is CASSEDRGNYGYTF. The chain employs TRBV6-1 and TRBJ1-2; the match to TRBD1 covers 10 bases. CDR1 and CDR2 from the germline V gene are MNHNS and SASEGT. The CDR3 has 14 residues. Germline trimming cut 6 bases from V and 2 bases from J; bases unmatched to any gene: 3.

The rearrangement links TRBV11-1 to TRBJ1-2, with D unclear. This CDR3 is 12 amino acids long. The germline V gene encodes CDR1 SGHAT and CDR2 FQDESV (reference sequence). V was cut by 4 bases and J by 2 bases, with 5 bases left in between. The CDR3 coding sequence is TGTGCCAGCAGCTCTGGAAACTATGGCTACACCTTC. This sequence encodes CASSSGNYGYTF.

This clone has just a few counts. The CDR3 DNA is TGTGCCAGCACCCACTGGGCAGGGGGCGCCCCTTCGCAGACCCAGTACTTC. It yields the protein CASTHWAGGAPSQTQYF. The rearrangement links TRBV28 to TRBJ2-5; TRBD1 agrees at 8 bases. V dropped 7 bases and J dropped 6; count of bases not matched to a gene: 19. The length of the CDR3 is 17 residues. Germline CDR1 reads MDHEN; CDR2 reads SYDVKM. The complete variable domain, with remaining parts taken from reference TRBV28 and TRBJ2-5, reads DVKVTQSSRYLVKRTGEKVFLECVQDMDHENMFWYRQDPGLGLRLIYFSYDVKMKEKGDIPEGYSVSREKKERFSLILESASTNQTSMYLCASTHWAGGAPSQTQYFGPGTRLLVL.

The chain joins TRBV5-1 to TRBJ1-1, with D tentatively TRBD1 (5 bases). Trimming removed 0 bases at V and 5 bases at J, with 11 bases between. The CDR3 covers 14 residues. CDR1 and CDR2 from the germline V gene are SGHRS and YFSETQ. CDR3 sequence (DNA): TGCGCCAGCAGCTTGGGCGGCGGGGGGACTGAAGCTTTCTTT. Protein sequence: CASSLGGGGTEAFF.

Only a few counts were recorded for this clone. CDR3 nucleotide sequence: TGTGCCAGCAACCCTCCAGGGCCATTGGGCACTGAAGCTTTCTTT. This sequence encodes CASNPPGPLGTEAFF. The rearrangement links TRBV2 to TRBJ1-1; TRBD1 is a possible D gene (5 bases). This CDR3 spans 15 amino acids. Trimming pared 7 bases from V and 4 bases from J, leaving 19 bases between. From germline, CDR1 is SNHLY and CDR2 FYNNEI.

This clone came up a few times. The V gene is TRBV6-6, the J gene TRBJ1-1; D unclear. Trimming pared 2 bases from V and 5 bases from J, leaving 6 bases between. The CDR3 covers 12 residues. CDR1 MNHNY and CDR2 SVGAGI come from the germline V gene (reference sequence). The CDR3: CASSYMGTEAFF. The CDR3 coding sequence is TGTGCCAGCAGTTACATGGGGACTGAAGCTTTCTTT.

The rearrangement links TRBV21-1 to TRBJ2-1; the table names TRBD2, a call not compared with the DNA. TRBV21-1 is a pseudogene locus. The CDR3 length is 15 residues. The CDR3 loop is CASSKNRSALDEQFF. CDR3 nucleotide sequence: TGTGCCAGCAGCAAAAATCGGTCAGCGTTGGATGAGCAGTTCTTC.

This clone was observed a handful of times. CDR3 nucleotides: TGTGCCAGCAGCTCGCCGGGGCTCCGTGGCGACGAGCAGTACTTC. It codes for CASSSPGLRGDEQYF. The chain has TRBV13 and TRBJ2-7; D might be TRBD1 or TRBD2, each matching 5 bases. Per germline, CDR1 PRHDT and CDR2 FYEKMQ (reference sequence). The CDR3 loop spans 15 amino acids. Trimming removed 4 bases from V and 5 bases from J, with 18 bases in between.

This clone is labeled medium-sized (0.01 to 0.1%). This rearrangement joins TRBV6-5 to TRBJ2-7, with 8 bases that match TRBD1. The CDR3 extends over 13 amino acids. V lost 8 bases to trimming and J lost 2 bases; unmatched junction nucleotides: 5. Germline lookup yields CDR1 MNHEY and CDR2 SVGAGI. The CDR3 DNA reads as TGTGCCAGCGGACCCAGGGGGCCCTACGAGCAGTACTTC. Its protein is CASGPRGPYEQYF.

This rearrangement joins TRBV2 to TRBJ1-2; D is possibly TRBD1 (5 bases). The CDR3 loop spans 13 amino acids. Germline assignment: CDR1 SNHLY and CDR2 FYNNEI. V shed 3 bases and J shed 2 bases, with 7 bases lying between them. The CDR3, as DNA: TGTGCCAGCAGTGACCCAGGGAACTATGGCTACACCTTC. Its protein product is CASSDPGNYGYTF. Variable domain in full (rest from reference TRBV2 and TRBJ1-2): EPEVTQTPSHQVTQMGQEVILRCVPISNHLYFYWYRQILGQKVEFLVSFYNNEISEKSEIFDDQFSVERPDGSNFTLKIRSTKLEDSAMYFCASSDPGNYGYTFGSGTRLTVV.

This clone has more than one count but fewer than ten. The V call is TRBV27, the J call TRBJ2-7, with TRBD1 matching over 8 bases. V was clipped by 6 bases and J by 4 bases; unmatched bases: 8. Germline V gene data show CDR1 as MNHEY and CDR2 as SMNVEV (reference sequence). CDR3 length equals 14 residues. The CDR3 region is CASSRQGHSYEQYF. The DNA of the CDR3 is TGTGCCAGCAGCCGACAGGGGCATAGTTACGAGCAGTACTTC.

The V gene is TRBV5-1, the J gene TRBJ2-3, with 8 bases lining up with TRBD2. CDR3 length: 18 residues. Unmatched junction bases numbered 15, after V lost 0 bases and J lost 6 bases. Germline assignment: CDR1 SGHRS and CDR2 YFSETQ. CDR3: CASSLVPPGSGALDTQYF. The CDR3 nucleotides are TGCGCCAGCAGCTTGGTGCCCCCGGGTAGCGGGGCCCTGGATACGCAGTATTTT.

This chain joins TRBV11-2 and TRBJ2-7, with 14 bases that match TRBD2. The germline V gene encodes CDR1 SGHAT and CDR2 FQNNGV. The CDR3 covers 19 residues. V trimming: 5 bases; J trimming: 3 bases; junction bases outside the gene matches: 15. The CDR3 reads CASSPRAPGLAGDYYEQYF. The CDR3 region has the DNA TGTGCCAGCAGCCCCCGGGCCCCGGGACTAGCGGGAGACTACTACGAGCAGTACTTC.

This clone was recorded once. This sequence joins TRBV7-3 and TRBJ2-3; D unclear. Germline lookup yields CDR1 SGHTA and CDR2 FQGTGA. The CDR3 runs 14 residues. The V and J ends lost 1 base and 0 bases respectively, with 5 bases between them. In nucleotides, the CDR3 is TGTGCCAGCAGCTTAATGCGGAGCACAGATACGCAGTATTTT. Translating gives CASSLMRSTDTQYF.

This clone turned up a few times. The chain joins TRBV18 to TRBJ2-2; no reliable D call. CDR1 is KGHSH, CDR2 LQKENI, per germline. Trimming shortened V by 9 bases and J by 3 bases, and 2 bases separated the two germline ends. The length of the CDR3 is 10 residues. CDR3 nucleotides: TGTGCCAGTGACACCGGGGAGCTGTTTTTT. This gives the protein CASDTGELFF.

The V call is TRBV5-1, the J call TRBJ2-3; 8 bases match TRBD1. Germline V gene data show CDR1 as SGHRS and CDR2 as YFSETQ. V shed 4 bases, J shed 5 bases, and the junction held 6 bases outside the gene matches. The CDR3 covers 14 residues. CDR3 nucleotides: TGCGCCAGCAGCCCGGACAGGGAAGGAGATACGCAGTATTTT. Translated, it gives CASSPDREGDTQYF.

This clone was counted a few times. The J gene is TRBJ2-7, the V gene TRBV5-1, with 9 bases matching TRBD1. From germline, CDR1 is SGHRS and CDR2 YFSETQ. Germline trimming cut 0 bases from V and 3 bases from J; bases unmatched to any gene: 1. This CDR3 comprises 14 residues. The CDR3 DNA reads TGCGCCAGCAGCTTGGACAGGGGGCGCTACGAGCAGTACTTC. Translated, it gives CASSLDRGRYEQYF. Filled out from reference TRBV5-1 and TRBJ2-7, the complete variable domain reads KAGVTQTPRYLIKTRGQQVTLSCSPISGHRSVSWYQQTPGQGLQFLFEYFSETQRNKGNFPGRFSGRQFSNSRSEMNVSTLELGDSALYLCASSLDRGRYEQYFGPGTRLTVT.

CDR3 protein: CASSPPSVWAGIQYF. The CDR3 DNA reads as TGTGCCAGCTCACCACCTTCAGTCTGGGCAGGGATTCAGTACTTC. The chain combines TRBV18 with TRBJ2-4; a possible D gene is TRBD1 (5 bases). Trimming took off 0 bases at V and 10 bases at J, with 16 bases between the two ends. The germline V gene encodes CDR1 KGHSH and CDR2 LQKENI. The CDR3 covers 15 residues.

CDR3 in DNA: TGTGCCAGCAGCTCCCGACAGGGGCATAATTCACCCCTCCACTTT. Its protein product is CASSSRQGHNSPLHF. The genes are TRBV21-1 and TRBJ1-6; whether TRBD1, the table's D call, matches the DNA was not checked. TRBV21-1 is a documented pseudogene. This CDR3 contains 15 residues.

CDR3 amino acids: CASSQDWLVTDTQYF. CDR3 bases: TGTGCCAGCAGCCAAGATTGGCTGGTCACAGATACGCAGTATTTT. The V and J genes are TRBV4-2 and TRBJ2-3; D ambiguous. V lost 0 bases and J 2 bases, leaving 9 bases between the germline ends. This CDR3 has 15 residues. Germline V gives CDR1 LGHNA, CDR2 YNFKEQ.

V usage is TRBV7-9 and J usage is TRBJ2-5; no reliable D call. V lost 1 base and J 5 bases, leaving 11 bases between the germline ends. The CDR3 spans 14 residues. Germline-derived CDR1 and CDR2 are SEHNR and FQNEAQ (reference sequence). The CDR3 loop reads CASSLVALVETQYF. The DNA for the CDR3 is TGTGCCAGCAGCTTAGTGGCTCTTGTGGAGACCCAGTACTTC.

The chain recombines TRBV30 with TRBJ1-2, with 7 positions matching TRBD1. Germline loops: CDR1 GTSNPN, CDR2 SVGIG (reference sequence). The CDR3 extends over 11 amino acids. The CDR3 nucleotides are TGTCGTTCCGGCTTACAGGGGGGCTACACCTTC. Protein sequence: CRSGLQGGYTF.

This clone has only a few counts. The CDR3 here is CAWSVGLSYEQYF. The DNA of the CDR3 is TGTGCCTGGAGTGTAGGACTTTCATACGAGCAGTACTTC. The chain employs TRBV30 and TRBJ2-7, with D maybe TRBD2 (5 bases). V lost 0 bases, J lost 4 bases, and 10 bases lay in between. The germline gives CDR1 GTSNPN, CDR2 SVGIG (reference sequence). The CDR3 extends over 13 amino acids.

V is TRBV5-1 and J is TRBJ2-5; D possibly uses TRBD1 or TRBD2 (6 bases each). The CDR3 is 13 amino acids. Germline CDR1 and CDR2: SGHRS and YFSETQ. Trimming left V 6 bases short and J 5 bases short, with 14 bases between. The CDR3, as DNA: TGCGCCAGCACTCTGGGGGGCCAGGAGACCCAGTACTTC. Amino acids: CASTLGGQETQYF.

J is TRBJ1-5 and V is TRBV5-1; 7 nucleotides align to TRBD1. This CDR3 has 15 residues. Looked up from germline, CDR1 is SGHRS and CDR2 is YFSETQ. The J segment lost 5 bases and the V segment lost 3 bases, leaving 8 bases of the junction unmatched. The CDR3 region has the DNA TGCGCCAGCAGCTCGGAGGGGGCAAGGGATCAGCCCCAGCATTTT. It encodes CASSSEGARDQPQHF.

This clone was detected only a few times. Here the CDR3 reads CSASGQVEAFF. CDR3 in DNA: TGCAGTGCTAGTGGACAGGTTGAAGCTTTCTTT. The J gene is TRBJ1-1, the V gene TRBV20-1, with 7 bases aligning to TRBD1. J gave up 7 bases and V 3 bases, and 2 bases lay outside the gene matches. Germline CDR1 and CDR2: DFQATT and SNEGSKA (reference sequence). The CDR3 is 11 amino acids.

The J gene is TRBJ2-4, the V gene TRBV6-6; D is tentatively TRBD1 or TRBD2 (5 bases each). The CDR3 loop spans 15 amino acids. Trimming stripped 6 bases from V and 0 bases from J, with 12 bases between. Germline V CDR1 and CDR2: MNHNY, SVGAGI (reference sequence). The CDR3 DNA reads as TGTGCCAGCAGCCAGGGACGGCTAGCCAAAAACATTCAGTACTTC. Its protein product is CASSQGRLAKNIQYF.

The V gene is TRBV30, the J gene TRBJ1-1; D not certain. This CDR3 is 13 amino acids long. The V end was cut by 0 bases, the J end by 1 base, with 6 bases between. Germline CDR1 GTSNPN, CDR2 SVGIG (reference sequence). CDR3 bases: TGTGCCTGGAGTGTATCCAGGAACACTGAAGCTTTCTTT. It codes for CAWSVSRNTEAFF. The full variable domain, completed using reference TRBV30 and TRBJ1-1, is SQTIHQWPATLVQPVGSPLSLECTVEGTSNPNLYWYRQAAGRGLQLLFYSVGIGQISSEVPQNLSASRPQDRQFILSSKKLLLSDSGFYLCAWSVSRNTEAFFGQGTRLTVV.

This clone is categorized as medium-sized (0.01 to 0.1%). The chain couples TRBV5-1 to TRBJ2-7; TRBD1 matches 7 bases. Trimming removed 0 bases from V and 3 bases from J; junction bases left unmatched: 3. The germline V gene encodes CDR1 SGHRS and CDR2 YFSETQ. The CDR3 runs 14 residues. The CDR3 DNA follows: TGCGCCAGCAGCTTGGGACAGGGATTCTACGAGCAGTACTTC. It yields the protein CASSLGQGFYEQYF.

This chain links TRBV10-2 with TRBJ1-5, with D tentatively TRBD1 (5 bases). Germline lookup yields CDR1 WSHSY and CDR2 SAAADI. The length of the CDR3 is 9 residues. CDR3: CRRGSAQHF. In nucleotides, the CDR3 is TGCCGTCGGGGGTCAGCCCAGCATTTT.

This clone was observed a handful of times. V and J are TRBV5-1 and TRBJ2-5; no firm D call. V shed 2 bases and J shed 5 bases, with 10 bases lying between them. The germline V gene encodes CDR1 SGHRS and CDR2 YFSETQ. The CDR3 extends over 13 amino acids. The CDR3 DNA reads TGCGCCAGCAGCTTAAGCCACGCGGAGACCCAGTACTTC. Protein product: CASSLSHAETQYF.

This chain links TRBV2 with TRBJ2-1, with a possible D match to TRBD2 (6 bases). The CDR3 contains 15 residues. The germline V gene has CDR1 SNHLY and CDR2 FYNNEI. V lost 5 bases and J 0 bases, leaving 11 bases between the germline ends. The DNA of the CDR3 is TGTGCCAGCAGTCCGGGGGTTAGCTCCTACAATGAGCAGTTCTTC. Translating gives CASSPGVSSYNEQFF.